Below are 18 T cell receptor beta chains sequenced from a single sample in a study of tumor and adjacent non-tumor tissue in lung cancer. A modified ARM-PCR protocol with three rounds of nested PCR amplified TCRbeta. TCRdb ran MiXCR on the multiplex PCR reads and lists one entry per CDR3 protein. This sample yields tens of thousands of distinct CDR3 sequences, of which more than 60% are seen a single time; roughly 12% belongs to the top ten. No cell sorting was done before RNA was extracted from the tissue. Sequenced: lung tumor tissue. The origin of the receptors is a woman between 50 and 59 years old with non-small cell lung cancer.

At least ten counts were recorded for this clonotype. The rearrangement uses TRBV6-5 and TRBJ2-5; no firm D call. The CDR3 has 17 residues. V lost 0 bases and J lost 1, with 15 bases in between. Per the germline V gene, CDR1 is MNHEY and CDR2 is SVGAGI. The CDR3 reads CASSYSWPEAGQETQYF. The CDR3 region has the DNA TGTGCCAGCAGTTACTCATGGCCCGAAGCAGGCCAAGAGACCCAGTACTTC.

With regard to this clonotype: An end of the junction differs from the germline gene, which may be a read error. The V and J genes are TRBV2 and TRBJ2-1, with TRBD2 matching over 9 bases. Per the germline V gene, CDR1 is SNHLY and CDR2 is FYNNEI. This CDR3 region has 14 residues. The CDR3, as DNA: TGTACCAGCACCCTCAGTAGCGGGAGTGATGAGCAGTTCTTC. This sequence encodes CTSTLSSGSDEQFF.

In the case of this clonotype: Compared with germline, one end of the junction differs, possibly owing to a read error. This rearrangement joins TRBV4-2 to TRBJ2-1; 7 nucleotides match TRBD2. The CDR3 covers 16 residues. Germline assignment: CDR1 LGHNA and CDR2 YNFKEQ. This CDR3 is CVSSQTRDYNNNEQFF. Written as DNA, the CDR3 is TGTGTCAGCAGCCAAACCCGGGACTACAATAACAATGAGCAGTTCTTC.

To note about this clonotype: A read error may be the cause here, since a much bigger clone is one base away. The CDR3 DNA is TGCGCCAGCAGCTTGATAGGGGGCGCCTTCCCGATCACCGGGGAGCTGTTTTTT. Translated: CASSLIGGAFPITGELFF. The V call is TRBV5-1, the J call TRBJ2-2, with 7 bases aligning to TRBD1. The V gene's germline CDR1 is SGHRS and CDR2 YFSETQ. The CDR3 spans 18 residues. With V trimmed by 1 base and J by 4 bases, 13 bases remained unmatched. Filled out from reference TRBV5-1 and TRBJ2-2, the complete variable domain reads KAGVTQTPRYLIKTRGQQVTLSCSPISGHRSVSWYQQTPGQGLQFLFEYFSETQRNKGNFPGRFSGRQFSNSRSEMNVSTLELGDSALYLCASSLIGGAFPITGELFFGEGSRLTVL.

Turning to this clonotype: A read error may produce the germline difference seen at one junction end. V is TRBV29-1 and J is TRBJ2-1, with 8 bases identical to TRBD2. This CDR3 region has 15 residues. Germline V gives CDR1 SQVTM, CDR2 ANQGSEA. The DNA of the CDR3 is TGTAACGTTGAATTAAGCGGGAGCTCATACAATGAGCAGTTCTTC. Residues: CNVELSGSSYNEQFF.

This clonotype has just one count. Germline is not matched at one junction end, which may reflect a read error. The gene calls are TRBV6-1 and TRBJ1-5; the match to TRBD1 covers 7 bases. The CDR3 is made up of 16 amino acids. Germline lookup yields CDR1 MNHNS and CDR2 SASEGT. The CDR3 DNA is TGTGTCAGCAGTCACCTACTGACAGGGAACAATCAGCCCCAGCATTTC. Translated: CVSSHLLTGNNQPQHF.

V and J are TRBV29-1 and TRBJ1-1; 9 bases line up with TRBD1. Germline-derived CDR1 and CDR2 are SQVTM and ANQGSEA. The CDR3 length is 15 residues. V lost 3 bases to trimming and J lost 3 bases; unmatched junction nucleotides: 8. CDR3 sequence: CSVEDRGSGHTEAFF. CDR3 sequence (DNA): TGCAGCGTTGAGGACAGGGGTTCTGGGCACACTGAAGCTTTCTTT. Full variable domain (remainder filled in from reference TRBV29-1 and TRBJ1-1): SAVISQKPSRDICQRGTSLTIQCQVDSQVTMMFWYRQQPGQSLTLIATANQGSEATYESGFVIDKFPISRPNLTFSTLTVSNMSPEDSSIYLCSVEDRGSGHTEAFFGQGTRLTVV.

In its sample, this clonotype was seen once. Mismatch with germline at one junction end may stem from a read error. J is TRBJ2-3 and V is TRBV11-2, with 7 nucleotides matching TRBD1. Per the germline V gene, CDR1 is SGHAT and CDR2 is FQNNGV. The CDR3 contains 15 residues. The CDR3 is CASSFRTGCTDTQCF. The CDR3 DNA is TGTGCCAGCAGCTTTAGGACAGGATGCACAGATACGCAGTGTTTT.

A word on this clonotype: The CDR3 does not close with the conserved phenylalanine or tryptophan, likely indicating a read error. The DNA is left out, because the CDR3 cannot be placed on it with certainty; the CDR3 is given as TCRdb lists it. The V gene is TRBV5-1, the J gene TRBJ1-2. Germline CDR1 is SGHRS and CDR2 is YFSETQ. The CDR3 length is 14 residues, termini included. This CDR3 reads CASSLDGWAYGYIS.

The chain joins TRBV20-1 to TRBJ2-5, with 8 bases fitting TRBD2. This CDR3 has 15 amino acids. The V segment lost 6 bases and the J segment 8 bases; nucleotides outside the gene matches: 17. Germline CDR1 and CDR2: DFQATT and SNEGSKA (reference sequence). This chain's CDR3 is CSAPLTGGRLGTQYF. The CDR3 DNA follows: TGCAGTGCCCCACTCACGGGAGGGAGACTTGGAACCCAGTACTTC.

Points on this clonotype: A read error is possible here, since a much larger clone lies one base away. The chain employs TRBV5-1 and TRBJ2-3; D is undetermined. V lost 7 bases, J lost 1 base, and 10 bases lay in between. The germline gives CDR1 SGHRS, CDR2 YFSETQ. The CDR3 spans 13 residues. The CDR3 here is CASSKDGTDTQYF. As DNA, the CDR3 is TGCGCCAGCTCAAAAGACGGCACAGATACGCAGTATTTT.

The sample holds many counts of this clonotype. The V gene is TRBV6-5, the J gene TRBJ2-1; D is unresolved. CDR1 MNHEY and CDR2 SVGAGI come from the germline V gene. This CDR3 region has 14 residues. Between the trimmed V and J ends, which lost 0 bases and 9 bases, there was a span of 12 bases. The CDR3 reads CASSYSGPPSEQFF. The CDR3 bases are TGTGCCAGCAGTTACTCCGGACCCCCCAGTGAGCAGTTCTTC.

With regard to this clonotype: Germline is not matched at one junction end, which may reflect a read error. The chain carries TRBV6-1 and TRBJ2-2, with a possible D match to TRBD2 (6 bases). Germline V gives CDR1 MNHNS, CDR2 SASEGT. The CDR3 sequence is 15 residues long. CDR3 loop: CASSDHGANTRELFF. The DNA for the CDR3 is TGTGCCAGCAGTGACCATGGGGCGAACACCCGGGAGCTGTTTTTC.

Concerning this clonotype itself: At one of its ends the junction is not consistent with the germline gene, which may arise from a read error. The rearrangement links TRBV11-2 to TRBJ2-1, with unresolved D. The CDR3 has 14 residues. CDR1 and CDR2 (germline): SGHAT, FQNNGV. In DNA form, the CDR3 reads TGTGCCAGCAGCTTTGTCAGTACCGACAATGAACAGTTCTTC. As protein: CASSFVSTDNEQFF.

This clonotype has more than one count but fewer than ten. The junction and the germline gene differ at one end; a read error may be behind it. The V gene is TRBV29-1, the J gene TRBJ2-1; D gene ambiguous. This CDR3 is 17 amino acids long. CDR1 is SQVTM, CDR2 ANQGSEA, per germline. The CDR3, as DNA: TGCAGTGTTGAAGATCTAGGCGGCTGGAGCTCCTACAATGGGCAGTTCTTC. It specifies CSVEDLGGWSSYNGQFF.

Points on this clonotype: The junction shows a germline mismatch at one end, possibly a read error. CDR3 DNA sequence: TGTGCCAGCAGTCAAGAAGAGACTAGCGGCTACAAAGAGCAATTCTTC. Its translation: CASSQEETSGYKEQFF. This chain connects TRBV4-2 to TRBJ2-1; TRBD2 matches 9 bases. Germline V gives CDR1 LGHNA, CDR2 YNFKEQ. The CDR3 length is 16 residues.

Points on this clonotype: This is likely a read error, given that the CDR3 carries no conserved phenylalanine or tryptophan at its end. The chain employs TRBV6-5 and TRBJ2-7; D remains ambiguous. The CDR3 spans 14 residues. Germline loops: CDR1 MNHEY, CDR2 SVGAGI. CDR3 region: CASSLYDNSYKQYL. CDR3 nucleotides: TGTGCCAGCAGTCTATACGACAACTCCTACAAGCAGTACTTA.

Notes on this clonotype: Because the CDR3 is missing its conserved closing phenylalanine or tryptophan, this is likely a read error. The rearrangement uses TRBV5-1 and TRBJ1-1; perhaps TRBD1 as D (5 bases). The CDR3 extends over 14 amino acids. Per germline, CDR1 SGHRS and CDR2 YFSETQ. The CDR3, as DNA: TGCGTCAGCAGCTTGCAAGACGGGGGCACTGAAGCTTTCTAT. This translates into CVSSLQDGGTEAFY.